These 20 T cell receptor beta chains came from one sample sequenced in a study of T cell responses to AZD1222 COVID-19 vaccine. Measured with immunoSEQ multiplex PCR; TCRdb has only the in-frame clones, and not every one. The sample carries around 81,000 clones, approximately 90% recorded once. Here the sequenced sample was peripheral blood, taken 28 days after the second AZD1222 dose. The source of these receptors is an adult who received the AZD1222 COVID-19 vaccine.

CDR3: CASSKQLDRVVTDTQYF. The DNA for the CDR3 is TGTGCCAGTAGTAAACAACTGGACAGGGTAGTAACAGATACGCAGTATTTT. The chain has TRBV19 and TRBJ2-3, with TRBD1 identical over 8 bases. Germline loops: CDR1 LNHDA, CDR2 SQIVND (reference sequence). V trimming: 4 bases; J trimming: 3 bases; junction bases outside the gene matches: 12. CDR3 size: 17 residues.

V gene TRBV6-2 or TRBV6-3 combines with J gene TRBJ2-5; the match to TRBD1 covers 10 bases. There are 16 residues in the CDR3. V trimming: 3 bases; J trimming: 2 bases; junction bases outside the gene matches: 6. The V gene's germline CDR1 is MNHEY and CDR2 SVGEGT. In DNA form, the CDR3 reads TGTGCCAGCAGTTATTTGGGGACAGGGGTGCAAGAGACCCAGTACTTC. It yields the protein CASSYLGTGVQETQYF.

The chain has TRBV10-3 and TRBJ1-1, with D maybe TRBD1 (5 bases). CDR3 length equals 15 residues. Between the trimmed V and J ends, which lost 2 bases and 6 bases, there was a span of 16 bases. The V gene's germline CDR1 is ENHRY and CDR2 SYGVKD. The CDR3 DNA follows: TGTGCCATCAGTGAGGCCCCCTCAGGGAAGTCTGAAGCTTTCTTT. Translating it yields CAISEAPSGKSEAFF.

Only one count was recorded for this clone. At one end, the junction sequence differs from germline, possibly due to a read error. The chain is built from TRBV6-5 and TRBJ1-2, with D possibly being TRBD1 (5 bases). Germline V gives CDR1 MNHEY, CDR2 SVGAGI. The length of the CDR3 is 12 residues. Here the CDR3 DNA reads TGTGCCAGCATTCCCCCAACAGGAGGCTGCACCTTC. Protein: CASIPPTGGCTF.

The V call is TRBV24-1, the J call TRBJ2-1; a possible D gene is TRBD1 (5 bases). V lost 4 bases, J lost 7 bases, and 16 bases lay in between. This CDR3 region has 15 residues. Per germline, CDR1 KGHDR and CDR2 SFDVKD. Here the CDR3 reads CATSELGAEGNEQFF. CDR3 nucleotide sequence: TGTGCCACCAGTGAGCTTGGGGCAGAAGGGAATGAGCAGTTCTTC.

The CDR3 DNA is TGTGCCAGCAGGGGGGGGGCACACACCGGGGAGCTGTTTTTT. It yields the protein CASRGGAHTGELFF. V usage is TRBV25-1 and J usage is TRBJ2-2, with D perhaps matching TRBD2 (7 bases). V was trimmed by 6 bases and J by 3 bases, leaving 11 bases between them. Looked up from germline, CDR1 is MGHDK and CDR2 is SYGVNS. The CDR3 is made up of 14 amino acids. Full variable domain (remainder filled in from reference TRBV25-1 and TRBJ2-2): EADIYQTPRYLVIGTGKKITLECSQTMGHDKMYWYQQDPGMELHLIHYSYGVNSTEKGDLSSESTVSRIRTEHFPLTLESARPSHTSQYLCASRGGAHTGELFFGEGSRLTVL.

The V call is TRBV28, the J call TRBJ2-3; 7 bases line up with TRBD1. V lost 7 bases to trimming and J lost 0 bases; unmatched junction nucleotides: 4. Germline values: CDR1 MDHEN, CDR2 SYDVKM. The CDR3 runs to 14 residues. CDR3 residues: CASKRTGSTDTQYF. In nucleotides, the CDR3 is TGTGCCAGCAAACGGACAGGCAGCACAGATACGCAGTATTTT.

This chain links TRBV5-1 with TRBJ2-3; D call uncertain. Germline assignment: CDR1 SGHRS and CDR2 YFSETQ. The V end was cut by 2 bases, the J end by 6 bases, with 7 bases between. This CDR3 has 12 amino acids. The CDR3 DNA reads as TGCGCCAGCAGCTTAAACGGGGATACGCAGTATTTT. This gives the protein CASSLNGDTQYF.

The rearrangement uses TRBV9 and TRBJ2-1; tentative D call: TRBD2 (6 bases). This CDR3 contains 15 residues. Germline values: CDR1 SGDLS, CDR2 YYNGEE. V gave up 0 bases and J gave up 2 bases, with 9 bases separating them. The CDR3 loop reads CASSVAGGTYNEQFF. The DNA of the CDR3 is TGTGCCAGCAGCGTAGCTGGGGGGACCTACAATGAGCAGTTCTTC.

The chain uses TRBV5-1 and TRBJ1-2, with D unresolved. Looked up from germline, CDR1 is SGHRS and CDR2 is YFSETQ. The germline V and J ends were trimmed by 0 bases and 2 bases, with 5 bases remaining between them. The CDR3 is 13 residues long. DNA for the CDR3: TGCGCCAGCAGCTTGGGAGAGAACTATGGCTACACCTTC. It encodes CASSLGENYGYTF.

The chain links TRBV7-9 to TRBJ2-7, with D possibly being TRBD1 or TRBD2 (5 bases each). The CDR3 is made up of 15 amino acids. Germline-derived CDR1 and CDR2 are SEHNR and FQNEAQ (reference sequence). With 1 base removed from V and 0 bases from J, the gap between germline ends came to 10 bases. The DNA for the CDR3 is TGTGCCAGCAGCTTAGTTGGGACCACCTCCTACGAGCAGTACTTC. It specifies CASSLVGTTSYEQYF.

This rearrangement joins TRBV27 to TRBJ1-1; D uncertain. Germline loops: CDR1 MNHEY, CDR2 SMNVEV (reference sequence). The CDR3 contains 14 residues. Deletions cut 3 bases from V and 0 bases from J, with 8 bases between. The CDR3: CASSFNTLNTEAFF. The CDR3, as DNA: TGTGCCAGCAGTTTCAACACCTTGAACACTGAAGCTTTCTTT.

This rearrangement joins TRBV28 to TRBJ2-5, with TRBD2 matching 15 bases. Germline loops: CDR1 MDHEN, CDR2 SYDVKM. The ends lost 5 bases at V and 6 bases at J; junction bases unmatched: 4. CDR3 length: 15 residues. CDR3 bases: TGTGCCAGCAGTGGGGGACTAGCGGGAGGAAAGACCCAGTACTTC. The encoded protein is CASSGGLAGGKTQYF.

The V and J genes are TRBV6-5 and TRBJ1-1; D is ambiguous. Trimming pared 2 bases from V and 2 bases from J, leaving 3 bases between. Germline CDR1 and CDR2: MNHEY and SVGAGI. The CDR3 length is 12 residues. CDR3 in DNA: TGTGCCAGCAGTTACCCAAACACTGAAGCTTTCTTT. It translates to CASSYPNTEAFF.

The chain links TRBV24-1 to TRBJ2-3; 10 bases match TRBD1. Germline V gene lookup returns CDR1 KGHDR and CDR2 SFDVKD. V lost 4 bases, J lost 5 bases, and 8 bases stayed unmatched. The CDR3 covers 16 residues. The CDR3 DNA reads TGTGCCACCAGTGACCCCGGACAGGGGGGAGGAGATACGCAGTATTTT. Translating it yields CATSDPGQGGGDTQYF.

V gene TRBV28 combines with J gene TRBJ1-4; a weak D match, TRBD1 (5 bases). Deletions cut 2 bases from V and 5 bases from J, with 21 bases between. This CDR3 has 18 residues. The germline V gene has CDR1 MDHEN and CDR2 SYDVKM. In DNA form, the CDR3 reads TGTGCCAGCAGTTTACAACCCTCGACACGGGGCGGCAATGAAAAACTGTTTTTT. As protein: CASSLQPSTRGGNEKLFF.

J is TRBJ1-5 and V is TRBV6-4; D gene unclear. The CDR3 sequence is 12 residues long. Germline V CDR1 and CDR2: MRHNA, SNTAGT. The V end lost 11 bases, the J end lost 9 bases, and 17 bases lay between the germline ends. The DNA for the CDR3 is TGTGCCCGAGACACCGGCCGGTGGCCCCAGCATTTT. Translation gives CARDTGRWPQHF.

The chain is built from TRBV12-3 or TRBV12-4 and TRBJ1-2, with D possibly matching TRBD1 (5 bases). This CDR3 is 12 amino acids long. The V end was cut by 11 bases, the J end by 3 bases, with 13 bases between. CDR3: CASRRGDYGYTF. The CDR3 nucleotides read TGTGCCTCCCGCCGGGGGGACTATGGCTACACCTTC.

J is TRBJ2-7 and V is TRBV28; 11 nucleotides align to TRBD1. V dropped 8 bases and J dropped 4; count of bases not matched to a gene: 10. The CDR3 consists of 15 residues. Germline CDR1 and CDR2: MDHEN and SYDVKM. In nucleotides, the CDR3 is TGTGCCAGCGGTACGCCGGGGACAGGGGGGTACGAGCAGTACTTC. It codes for CASGTPGTGGYEQYF.

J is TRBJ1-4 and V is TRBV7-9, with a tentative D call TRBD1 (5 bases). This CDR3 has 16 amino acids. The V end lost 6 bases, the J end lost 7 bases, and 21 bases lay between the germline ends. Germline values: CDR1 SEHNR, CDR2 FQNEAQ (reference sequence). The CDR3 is CASRRTGLGQGEKLFF. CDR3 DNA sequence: TGTGCCAGCAGAAGAACTGGCCTGGGGCAGGGTGAAAAACTGTTTTTT.